This TCR beta chain was retrieved from a study of T cell responses to AZD1222 COVID-19 vaccine. Sequencing used immunoSEQ multiplex PCR; TCRdb keeps in-frame clones, though not all of them. This table has around 140,000 clones, 75% to 85% appearing once. On this clone: The target antigen is unknown.

Findings and limits, study-wide: Only six or seven AZD1222 recipients tested seropositive at baseline. Females outnumbered males among donors, who were mostly white British; clonal diversity was possibly underestimated. No repertoire was sampled before or during the peak T cell response, only after it.

Trimming cost V 0 bases and J 4 bases, with 6 bases left between them. This CDR3 contains 13 residues. This receptor was identified in an adult who received the MenACWY meningococcal vaccine as a control. J is TRBJ2-5 and V is TRBV12-3 or TRBV12-4; either TRBD1 or TRBD2 may supply D (5 bases each). The sequencing here drew on peripheral blood, taken 28 days after the second dose of the MenACWY control vaccine. The CDR3 DNA reads as TGTGCCAGCAGTTTAGCGGGGACAGAGACCCAGTACTTC. As protein: CASSLAGTETQYF.